This T cell receptor (beta chain) was profiled in a study of blood T cells in healthy people across ages (dated by TCRdb to the mid-2010s). Study-level background: In model experiments, roughly one uniquely barcoded TCR beta cDNA molecule per two T cells was captured by template switching. The study measured age-related changes in TCR beta repertoire diversity using deep sequencing normalized with unique cDNA molecular identifiers. Donors were grouped into four age groups: young (average 16 years), middle-aged (around 39), aged (about 60) and long-lived (approximately 78). To avoid experimental bias, donors of different ages were spread randomly across the sequencing lanes. Using the same blood draw, the study looked at two additional independent replicas of 1 million unique cDNA reads for two donors, one aged 18 to 29 and the other aged 80 or older.

In the case of this clonotype: No cognate antigen has been identified for it. Being one base from a much bigger clone, this may be a read error.

Broader findings and caveats from the paper: Because the CMV infection status of the donors was unknown, age-related changes in expanded clonotypes may potentially have been confounded. The long-lived group showed more naive CD4+ T cells, fewer expanded clones and increased TCR diversity than the aged group, suggesting age selection. Estimates of total diversity based on one million sequenced T cells were regarded as lower bounds and as underestimates. As age increased, observed TCR beta diversity per million T cells dropped in a roughly linear way, and a significant reduction was already evident by age 40. There was a strong correlation between observed TCR beta diversity and the percentage of naive T cells measured by flow cytometry. Since profiling was done on bulk unsorted PBMCs, naive and antigen-experienced compartments could not be conclusively compared.

The roughly 39 donors, aged about 6 to 95 years, were systemically healthy Caucasian individuals from Russia. Each donor gave around 9.8 milliliters of peripheral blood, collected into EDTA-treated Vacutainer tubes. PBMCs were isolated by Ficoll-Paque density-gradient centrifugation, with at least 6.5 million obtained per sample. Trizol reagent was used to extract total RNA from the PBMCs, yielding at least 6 micrograms per sample. Naive CD45RAhigh/CD27high T cell percentages were measured by flow cytometry on a PBMC aliquot from every donor. Libraries were constructed by 5' RACE. The reads were generated on an Illumina HiSeq 2500. A second roughly 6 to 12 cycle PCR used a sample-barcoded 5' primer and a J-beta primer mix. A unique molecular identifier was introduced onto each TCR beta cDNA molecule by a template-switch 5' adaptor carrying 12 random nucleotides. At least 2.5 million CDR3-containing paired-end reads were obtained from each sample. All of the RNA was converted into first-strand cDNA using the Mint cDNA synthesis kit, with a TRBC-specific oligonucleotide serving as the primer. Following uracil-DNA glycosylase treatment, a first 18-cycle PCR with universal primers M1SS and BC2_uni_R was performed on all cDNA. On the study's bioinformatics: For normalization, 1 million high-quality reads, each with a distinct molecular identifier, were randomly selected from each sample. Instead of being binned into consensus sequences, reads that shared molecular identifiers were thrown out. CDR3 identification, clonotype clustering and error correction used MiTCR with a Q25 quality threshold and the strictest error-elimination algorithm. A nonparametric unseen species model with Euler transformation was used to estimate lower-bound total TCR beta diversity. TCRdb took the public reads, trimmed them with fastp at Q25, ran MiXCR for clone calling and kept in-frame beta chains. CDR3 protein duplicates are merged, each entry listing the most common genes and DNA. TCRdb, not the authors, supplied the V and J calls. This sample is represented by hundreds of thousands of distinct CDR3 sequences; 45% to 60% of them were singletons. Jointly, the top ten make up about 14% of the sample.

Input material: blood. The source is a woman older than 75 in good health.

The CDR3 region reads CASSFGLTNEQYF. The nucleotide sequence is given as TGCGCCAGCAGTTTCGGACTAACCAACGAGCAGTACTTC. Recombination connected TRBV5-1 to TRBJ2-7; tentative D gene TRBD2, with 6 bases matching. The CDR3 goes from the cysteine to the phenylalanine over 13 residues. Only the CDR3 portion is preserved as DNA: 39 bases, with reading frame beginning at the first base. CDR1 is given as SGHRS and CDR2 as YFSETQ, both from the germline V gene. Trimming costs V 5 bases and J 5 bases, and their ends lie 14 bases apart.